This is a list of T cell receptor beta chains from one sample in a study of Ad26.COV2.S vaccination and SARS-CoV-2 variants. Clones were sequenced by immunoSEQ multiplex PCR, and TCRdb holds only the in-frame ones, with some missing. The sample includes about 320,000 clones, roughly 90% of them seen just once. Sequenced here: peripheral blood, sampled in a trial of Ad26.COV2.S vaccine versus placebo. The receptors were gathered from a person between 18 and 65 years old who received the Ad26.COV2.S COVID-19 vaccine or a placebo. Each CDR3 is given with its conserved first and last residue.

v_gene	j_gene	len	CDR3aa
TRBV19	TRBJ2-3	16	CASSIDLQGITDTQYF
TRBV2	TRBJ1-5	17	CASSEDPPGRVTQPQHF
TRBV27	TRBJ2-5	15	CASSLTALDQETQYF
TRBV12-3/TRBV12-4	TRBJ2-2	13	CASSPTEGGELFF
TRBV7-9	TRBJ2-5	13	CASSFPRFGAQYF
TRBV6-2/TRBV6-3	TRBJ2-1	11	CASSQGNEQFF
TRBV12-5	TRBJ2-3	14	CASGNPGGVDTQYF
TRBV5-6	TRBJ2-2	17	CASSLRRTSGNTGELFF
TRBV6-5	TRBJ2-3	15	CASRLGGRGTDTQYF
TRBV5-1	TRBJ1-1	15	CASRRFQGENTEAFF
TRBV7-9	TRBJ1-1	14	CASSRIGQKTEAFF
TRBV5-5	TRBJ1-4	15	CASSPGTVENEKLFF
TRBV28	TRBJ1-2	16	CASSLLTTGDNYGYTF
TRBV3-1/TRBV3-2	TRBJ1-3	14	CASSQASSGNTIYF
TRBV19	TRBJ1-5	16	CASSSPPTLEVQPQHF
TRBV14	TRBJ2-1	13	CASSQARRGEQFF
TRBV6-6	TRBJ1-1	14	CASSPRTGGTEAFF
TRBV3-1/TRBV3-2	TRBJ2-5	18	CASSPKSSGSTFGETQYF
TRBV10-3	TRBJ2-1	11	CAISEGNEQFF
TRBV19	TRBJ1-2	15	CASIKYDSAREGYTF
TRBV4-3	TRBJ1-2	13	CASSQEGVYGYTF
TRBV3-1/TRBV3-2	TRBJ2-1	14	CASSYGLVSNEQFF
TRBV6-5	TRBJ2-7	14	CASSLLAGAYEQYF
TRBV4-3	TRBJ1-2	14	CASSQFGGNYGYTF
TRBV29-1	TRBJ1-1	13	CSVGGEMYTEAFF
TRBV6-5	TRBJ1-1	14	CASWYGHLNTEAFF
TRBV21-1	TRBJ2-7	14	CASSIPGDHYEQYF
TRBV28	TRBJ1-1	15	CASSFLGSMNTEAFF
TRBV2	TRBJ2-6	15	CASTSDIAGANVLTF
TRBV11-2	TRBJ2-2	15	CASTKLAMNTGELFF
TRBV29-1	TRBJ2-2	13	CSAGTTNTGELFF
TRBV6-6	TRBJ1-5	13	CASERQSYQPQHF
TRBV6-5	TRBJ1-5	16	CASSYRGLDSNQPQHF
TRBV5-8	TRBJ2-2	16	CASSLDGTSFTGELFF
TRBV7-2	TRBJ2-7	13	CASSFGSGGSKYF
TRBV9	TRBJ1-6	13	CASSRAFSLPLHF
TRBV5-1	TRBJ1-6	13	CASSGRENSPLHF
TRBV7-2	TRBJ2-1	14	CASSLGLAVQKQFF
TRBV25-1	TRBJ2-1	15	CASSESRINHNEQFF
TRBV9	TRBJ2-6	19	CASSALSGGYSSGANVLTF
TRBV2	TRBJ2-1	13	CASTRGSYNEQFF
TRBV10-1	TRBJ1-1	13	CASSADRDTEAFF